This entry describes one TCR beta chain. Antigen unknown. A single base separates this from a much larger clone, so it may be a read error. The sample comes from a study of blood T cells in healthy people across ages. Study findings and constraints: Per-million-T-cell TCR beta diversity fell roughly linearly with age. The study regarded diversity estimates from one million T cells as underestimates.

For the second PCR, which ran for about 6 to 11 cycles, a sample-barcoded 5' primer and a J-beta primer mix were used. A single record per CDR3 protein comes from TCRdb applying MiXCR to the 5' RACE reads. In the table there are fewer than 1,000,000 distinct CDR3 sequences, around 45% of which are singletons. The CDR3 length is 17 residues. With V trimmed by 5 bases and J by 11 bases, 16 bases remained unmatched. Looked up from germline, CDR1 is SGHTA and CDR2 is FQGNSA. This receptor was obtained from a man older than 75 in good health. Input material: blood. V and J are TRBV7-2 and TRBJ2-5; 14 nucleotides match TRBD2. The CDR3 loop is CASSPRRETSGRDEQYF. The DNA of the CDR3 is TGTGCCAGCAGCCCCCGCCGGGAGACTAGCGGGAGGGATGAGCAGTACTTC.